The clone carrying this T cell receptor beta chain was observed a handful of times. This sample was included in a study of blood T cell repertoires in COVID-19. Profiled with immunoSEQ multiplex PCR; TCRdb holds only in-frame clones, not every one. The table has 95,000 to 130,000 clones, about 80% seen once; the top ten hold over 6%. The TCR sequence derives from an older man with active or convalescent COVID-19. The specimen sequenced was peripheral blood.

The CDR3 here is CATSRGRGGANVLTF. CDR3 bases: TGTGCCACCAGCAGAGGGAGGGGTGGGGCCAACGTCCTGACTTTC. This sequence joins TRBV15 and TRBJ2-6; TRBD2 is a possible D gene (6 bases). This CDR3 has 15 amino acids. Germline assignment: CDR1 LNHNV and CDR2 YYDKDF (reference sequence). V shed 1 base and J shed 3 bases, with 7 bases lying between them. The variable domain in full, completed from reference TRBV15 and TRBJ2-6, reads DAMVIQNPRYQVTQFGKPVTLSCSQTLNHNVMYWYQQKSSQAPKLLFHYYDKDFNNEADTPDNFQSRRPNTSFCFLDIRSPGLGDTAMYLCATSRGRGGANVLTFGAGSRLTVL.